The clone carrying this TCR beta chain was counted once. Its antigen is still unknown. The data originate from a study of cytotoxic CD8 clonotypes in ibrutinib-treated CLL. Study summary: Mean values per sample were 255,043 productive templates and 94,082 productive rearrangements. Broader study findings: Higher circulating CD8+ T-cell counts strongly accompanied higher baseline clonality, above age-matched healthy donors. Public clonotypes showed up rarely, and on treatment they shrank or held steady.

This CDR3 spans 19 amino acids. CDR1 and CDR2 (germline): MNHEY, SMNVEV (reference sequence). Trimming at V came to 3 bases and at J to 2 bases, leaving 16 bases not matched to a gene. The method was immunoSEQ multiplex PCR; TCRdb's version includes in-frame clones alone and lacks a portion of them. The sample lists 76,000 or so clones, approximately 87% occurring once. V gene TRBV27 combines with J gene TRBJ2-3; 8 bases match TRBD2. The sequences come from PBMCs, collected after 24 months of ibrutinib treatment. The TCR sequence derives from a human donor with chronic lymphocytic leukemia. CDR3 in amino acids: CASSFRAGGTLSFTDTQYF. The CDR3, as DNA: TGTGCCAGCAGTTTTCGGGCGGGAGGTACCCTTTCCTTCACAGATACGCAGTATTTT.